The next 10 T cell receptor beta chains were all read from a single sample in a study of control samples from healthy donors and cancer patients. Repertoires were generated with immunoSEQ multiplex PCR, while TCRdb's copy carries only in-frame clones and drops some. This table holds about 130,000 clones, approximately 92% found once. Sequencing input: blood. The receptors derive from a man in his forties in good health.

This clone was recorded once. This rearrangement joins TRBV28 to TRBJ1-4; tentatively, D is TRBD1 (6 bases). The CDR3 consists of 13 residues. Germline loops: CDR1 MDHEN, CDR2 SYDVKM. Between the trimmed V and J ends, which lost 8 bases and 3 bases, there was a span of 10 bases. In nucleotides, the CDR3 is TGTGCCAGCGGGGGCTACGCTAATGAAAAACTGTTTTTT. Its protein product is CASGGYANEKLFF.

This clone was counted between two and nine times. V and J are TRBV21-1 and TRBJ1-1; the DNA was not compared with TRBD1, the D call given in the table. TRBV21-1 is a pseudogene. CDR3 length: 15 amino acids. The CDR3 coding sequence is TGTGCCAGCAGCAAACCAGGGGACGCCTTACTGTGGGCTTTCTTT. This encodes CASSKPGDALLWAFF.

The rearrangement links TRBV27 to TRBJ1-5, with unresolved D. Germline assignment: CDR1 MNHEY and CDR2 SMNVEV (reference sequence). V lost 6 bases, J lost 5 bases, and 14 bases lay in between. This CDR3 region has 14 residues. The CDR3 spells CASSPYGKDQPQHF. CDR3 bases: TGTGCCAGCAGCCCTTATGGCAAGGATCAGCCCCAGCATTTT.

CDR3 loop: CASSDRRDEQYF. CDR3 nucleotides: TGTGCCAGTTCCGACAGGAGGGACGAGCAGTACTTC. The chain joins TRBV19 to TRBJ2-7, with D possibly being TRBD1 or TRBD2 (6 bases each). Germline V gene sequence: CDR1 LNHDA, CDR2 SQIVND (reference sequence). The CDR3 runs to 12 residues. Trimming cost V 8 bases and J 5 bases, with 13 bases left between them.

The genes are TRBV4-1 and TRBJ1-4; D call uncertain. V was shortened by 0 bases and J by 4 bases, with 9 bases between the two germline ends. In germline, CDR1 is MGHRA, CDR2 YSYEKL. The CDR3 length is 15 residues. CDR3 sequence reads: CASSQDIGDNEKLFF. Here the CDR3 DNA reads TGCGCCAGCAGCCAAGATATCGGGGATAATGAAAAACTGTTTTTT.

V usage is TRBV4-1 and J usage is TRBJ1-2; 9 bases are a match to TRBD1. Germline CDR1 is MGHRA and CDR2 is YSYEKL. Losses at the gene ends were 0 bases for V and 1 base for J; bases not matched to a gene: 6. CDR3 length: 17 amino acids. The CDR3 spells CASSQEGGQGYNYGYTF. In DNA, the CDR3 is TGCGCCAGCAGCCAAGAAGGGGGACAGGGTTATAACTATGGCTACACCTTC.

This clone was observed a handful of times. CDR3 loop: CASRDGQYNSPLHF. The CDR3 bases are TGTGCCAGCAGGGATGGACAGTATAATTCACCCCTCCACTTT. The chain recombines TRBV6-5 with TRBJ1-6; D may be TRBD1 (6 bases). The CDR3 is 14 residues long. Germline V gene sequence: CDR1 MNHEY, CDR2 SVGAGI. V lost 6 bases to trimming and J lost 4 bases, with 10 bases between them.

Here the CDR3 reads CASSTNWGTQANEQFF. The CDR3, as DNA: TGTGCCAGTAGTACAAACTGGGGGACACAGGCGAATGAGCAGTTCTTC. V usage is TRBV19 and J usage is TRBJ2-1; D might be TRBD1 (6 bases). Trimming removed 4 bases from V and 7 bases from J, with 20 bases in between. The CDR3 length is 16 residues. CDR1 and CDR2 (germline): LNHDA, SQIVND (reference sequence).

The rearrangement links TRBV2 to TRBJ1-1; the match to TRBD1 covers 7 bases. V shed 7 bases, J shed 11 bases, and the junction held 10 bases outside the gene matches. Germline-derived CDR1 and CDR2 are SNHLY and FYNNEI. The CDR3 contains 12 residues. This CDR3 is CASTATGDGAFF. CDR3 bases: TGTGCCAGCACTGCAACAGGGGATGGGGCTTTCTTT.

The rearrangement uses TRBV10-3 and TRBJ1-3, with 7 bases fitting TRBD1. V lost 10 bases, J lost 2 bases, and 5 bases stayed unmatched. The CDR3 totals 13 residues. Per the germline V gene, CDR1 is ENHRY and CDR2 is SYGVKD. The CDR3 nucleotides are TGTGCCACCACGACAGGGCCTGGAAACACCATATATTTT. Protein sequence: CATTTGPGNTIYF.